This TCR beta chain was sequenced during a study of CD8 T cells in Susac syndrome. Random-hexamer reverse transcription was applied to about 0.45 to 1 ug RNA. TCRdb reprocessed the immunoSEQ multiplex PCR reads with MiXCR, giving one entry per CDR3 protein. The sample lists about 66,000 distinct CDR3 sequences, 85% to 95% occurring once. As to this clonotype: An end of the junction does not agree with germline; a read error may underlie this.

From blood CD8+ and CD4+ T cells, the TCR beta chain was sequenced. The authors negatively isolated CD8+ and CD4+ T cells and FACS-enriched TEMRA cells. Germline CDR1 and CDR2: MNHEY and SMNVEV (reference sequence). This CDR3 has 13 residues. The rearrangement joins TRBV27 to TRBJ2-1, with D unclear. The TCR was taken from a human donor with multiple sclerosis. Sequencing was carried out using CD8+ T cells from PBMCs. In DNA, the CDR3 is TGTGCCAGCAGCCCCGACTCCCACAATGAGCAGTTCTTC. Residues: CASSPDSHNEQFF.